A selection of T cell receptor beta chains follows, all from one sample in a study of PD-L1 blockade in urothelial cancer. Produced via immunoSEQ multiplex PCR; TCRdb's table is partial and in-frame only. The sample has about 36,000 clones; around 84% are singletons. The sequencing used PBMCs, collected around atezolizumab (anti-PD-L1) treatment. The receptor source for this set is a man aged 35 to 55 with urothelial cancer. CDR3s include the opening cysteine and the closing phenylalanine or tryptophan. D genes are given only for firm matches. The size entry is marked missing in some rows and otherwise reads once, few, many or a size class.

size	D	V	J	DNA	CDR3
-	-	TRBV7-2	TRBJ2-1	TGTGCCAGCAGCAGCGACTCAGCGATCCACAATGAGCAGTTCTTC	CASSSDSAIHNEQFF
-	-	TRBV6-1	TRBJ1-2	TGTGCCAGCAGTGAACCAATTTATGGCTACACCTTC	CASSEPIYGYTF
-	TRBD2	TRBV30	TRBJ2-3	TGTGCCTGGAGCCCCTCTTTTCTCGTAGCGGGCGTGTATTTT	CAWSPSFLVAGVYF
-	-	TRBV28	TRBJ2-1	TGTGCCAGCAGAAAACTAGCAGTCGGGTACAATGAGCAGTTCTTC	CASRKLAVGYNEQFF
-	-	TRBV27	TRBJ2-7	TGTGCCAGCAGTCTAAACCGGGACTCCTACGAGCAGTACTTC	CASSLNRDSYEQYF
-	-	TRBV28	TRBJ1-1	TGTGCCAGCAGCGGAGGGAGCTACACTGAAGCTTTCTTT	CASSGGSYTEAFF
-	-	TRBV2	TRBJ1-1	TGTGCCAGCAGTGAGAACCAAGGAGACACTGAAGCTTTCTTT	CASSENQGDTEAFF
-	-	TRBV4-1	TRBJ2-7	TGCGCCAGCAGTGCCAGGGGTCCGAGCTCCTACGAGCAGTACTTC	CASSARGPSSYEQYF
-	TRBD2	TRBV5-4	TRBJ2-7	TGTGCCAGCAGCCGAACCGGACTAGCGGGAGTAGACGAGCAGTACTTC	CASSRTGLAGVDEQYF
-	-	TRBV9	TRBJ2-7	TGTGCCAGCAGCGTAGGATCGGACAGCTCCTACGAGCAGTACTTC	CASSVGSDSSYEQYF
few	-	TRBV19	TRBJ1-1	TGTGCCAGTAGTATGACACAGAACACTGAAGCTTTCTTT	CASSMTQNTEAFF
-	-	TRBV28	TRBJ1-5	TGTGCCAGCAGTTGGGAGGGCGCGGGCAATCAGCCCCAGCATTTT	CASSWEGAGNQPQHF
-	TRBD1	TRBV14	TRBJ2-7	TGTGCCAGCAGCCACCTGGACAGGGGGCACGAGCAGTACTTC	CASSHLDRGHEQYF
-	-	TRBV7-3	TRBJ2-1	TGTGCCAGCAGCGCGGCAAACGACAATGAGCAGTTCTTC	CASSAANDNEQFF
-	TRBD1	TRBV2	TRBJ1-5	TGTGCCAGCAGACGACAGGGTCGGGATAGCAATCAGCCCCAGCATTTT	CASRRQGRDSNQPQHF
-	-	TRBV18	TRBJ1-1	TGTGCCAGCTCCCCGGGGTTGAACACTGAAGCTTTCTTT	CASSPGLNTEAFF
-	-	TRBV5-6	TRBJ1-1	TGTGCCAGCAGCTTCGCCCAAAGCGGCGCTGAAGCTTTCTTT	CASSFAQSGAEAFF
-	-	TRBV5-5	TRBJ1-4	TGTGCCAGCAGCTCTGCCAACAGCGGGGAAAAACTGTTTTTT	CASSSANSGEKLFF
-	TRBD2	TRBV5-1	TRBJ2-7	TGCGCCACCGCGTTCCTTAGCGGGAACTCCTACGAGCAGTACTTC	CATAFLSGNSYEQYF
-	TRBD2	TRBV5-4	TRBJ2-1	TGTGCCAGCAGCTCAGAGGGACTAGCTGACAATGAGCAGTTCTTC	CASSSEGLADNEQFF
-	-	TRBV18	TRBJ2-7	TGTGCCAGCTCACCAGACCTAGGGAGCTACGAGCAGTACTTC	CASSPDLGSYEQYF
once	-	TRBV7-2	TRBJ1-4	TGTGCCAGCAGCTCTCTAGGGGTCTTGTTTTTT	CASSSLGVLFF
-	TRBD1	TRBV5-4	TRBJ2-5	TGTGCCAGCAGCGACCGGGACAGGGGGGATGGAGAGACCCAGTACTTC	CASSDRDRGDGETQYF
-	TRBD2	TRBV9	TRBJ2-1	TGTGCCAGCAGCCCCAAACCGGGACTAGCGGTTTACAATGAGCAGTTCTTC	CASSPKPGLAVYNEQFF
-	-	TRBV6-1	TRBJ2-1	TGTGCCAGCGACCAGGCGGGGCTTAAGTTCTTC	CASDQAGLKFF
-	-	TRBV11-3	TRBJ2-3	TGTGCCAGCAGCTTAGGGCTAGCTCAAGATACGCAGTATTTT	CASSLGLAQDTQYF
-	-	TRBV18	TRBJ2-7	TGTGCCAGCTCACCCTCTCTATACGAGCAGTACTTC	CASSPSLYEQYF
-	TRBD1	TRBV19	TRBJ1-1	TGTGCCAGTAAAGACAGGGAGAGGAACACTGAAGCTTTCTTT	CASKDRERNTEAFF
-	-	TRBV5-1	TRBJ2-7	TGCGCCAGCAGTTCCGACAGCGCGGCCTGGGACGAGCAGTACTTC	CASSSDSAAWDEQYF
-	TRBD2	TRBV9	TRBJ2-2	TGTGCCAGCAGCGTAGGACTAGCGGAGGGGGGGGAGCTGTTTTTT	CASSVGLAEGGELFF
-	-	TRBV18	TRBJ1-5	TGTGCCAGCTCACCCCAGGGGAAGGAGCCCCAGCATTTT	CASSPQGKEPQHF
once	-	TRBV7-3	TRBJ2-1	TGTGCCAGCAGCTTAACGGGTGGCTTGGCTAGCAAGGGTACTGAGCAGTTCTTC	CASSLTGGLASKGTEQFF
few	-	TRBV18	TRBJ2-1	TGTGCCAGCTCACAACCCCAGTCGGGTAACTTCTTC	CASSQPQSGNFF
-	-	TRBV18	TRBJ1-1	TGTGCCAGCTCACCAAGTATAATGGGGGGGCAGGTTGAAGCTTTCTTT	CASSPSIMGGQVEAFF
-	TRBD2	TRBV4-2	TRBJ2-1	TGTGCCAGCAGCCAAGTGGGCTCTAGCGGGAGGTACAATGAGCAGTTCTTC	CASSQVGSSGRYNEQFF
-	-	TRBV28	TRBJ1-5	TGTGCCAGCAGTTTAGATGGGGGGATCAATCAGCCCCAGCATTTT	CASSLDGGINQPQHF
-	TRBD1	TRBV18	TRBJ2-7	TGTGCCAGCTCGACGGACAGGGGATATTCCTACGAGCAGTACTTC	CASSTDRGYSYEQYF
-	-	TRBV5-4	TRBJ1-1	TGTGCCAGCAGCTTGGTTGGTCAGACATCCCGCGAAGCTTTCTTT	CASSLVGQTSREAFF
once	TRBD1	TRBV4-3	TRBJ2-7	TGCGCCAGCAGCCACCGGACAGGGTACGAGCAGTACTTC	CASSHRTGYEQYF
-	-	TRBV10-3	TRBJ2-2	TGTGCCATCAGTGTGGCGGGACCGAACACCGGGGAGCTGTTTTTT	CAISVAGPNTGELFF
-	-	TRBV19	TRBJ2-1	TGTGCCAGTACCGCGGAGGGCAATGAGCAGTTCTTC	CASTAEGNEQFF
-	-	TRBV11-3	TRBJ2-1	TGTGCCAGCAGAGGCTCAAGCGGCTCCTACAATGAGCAGTTCTTC	CASRGSSGSYNEQFF
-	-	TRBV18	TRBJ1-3	TGTGCCAGCTCACCTACAGACTCTGGAAACACCATATATTTT	CASSPTDSGNTIYF
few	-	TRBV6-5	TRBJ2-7	TGTGCCAGCAAGGCAGGGCGGTACGAGCAGTACTTC	CASKAGRYEQYF
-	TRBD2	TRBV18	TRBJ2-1	TGTGCCAGCTCACCACGAGCGGGAGGAGCGAATGAGCAGTTCTTC	CASSPRAGGANEQFF
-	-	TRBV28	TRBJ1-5	TGTGCCAGCAAAGGATCAGGCCAGCCCCAGCATTTT	CASKGSGQPQHF
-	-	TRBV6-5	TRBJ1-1	TGTGCCACCCGTCGGCGTCAGGGGTTGGCTGAAGCTTTCTTT	CATRRRQGLAEAFF
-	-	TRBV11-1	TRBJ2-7	TGTGCCAGCAGCTTAGAACTAGCCCTCGTCTACGAGCAGTACTTC	CASSLELALVYEQYF
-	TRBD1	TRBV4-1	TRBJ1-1	TGCGCCAGCAGCGCCCGACAGGGGGCGAACACTGAAGCTTTCTTT	CASSARQGANTEAFF
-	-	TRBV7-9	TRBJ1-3	TGTGCCAGCAGCCCTACGGGGGACACCATATATTTT	CASSPTGDTIYF
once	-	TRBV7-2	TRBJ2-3	TGTGCCAGCAGCTTAGGACGGACTGACACAGATACGCAGTATTTT	CASSLGRTDTDTQYF
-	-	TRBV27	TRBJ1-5	TGTGCCAGCAGTTCCAGGGTCGGGCCCCAGCATTTT	CASSSRVGPQHF
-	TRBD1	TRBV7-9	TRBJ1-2	TGTGCCAGCGCTGAGGGACAGGGTAATGGCTACACCTTC	CASAEGQGNGYTF
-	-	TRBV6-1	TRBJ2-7	TGTGCCAGCAAGTCAGGGGCGGTCTACGAGCAGTACTTC	CASKSGAVYEQYF
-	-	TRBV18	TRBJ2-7	TGTGCCAGCTCACCAAGGCAGGTTCGACAATACGAGCAGTACTTC	CASSPRQVRQYEQYF
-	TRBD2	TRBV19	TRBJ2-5	TGTGCCAGCATGAAGCGGGAACAAGAGACCCAGTACTTC	CASMKREQETQYF